The rows below give T cell receptor beta chains drawn from one sample of a study of T-cell reconstitution after alpha-beta-depleted transplantation in children. Via MiXCR, TCRdb re-called the PCR reads, giving one row per CDR3 protein. The profile shows some 300,000 distinct CDR3 sequences, about 9.4% of them singletons. Source: PBMCs, taken before TCRalphabeta/CD19-depleted stem cell transplant. The receptors shown here come from a boy in the first two years of life with acute myeloid leukemia, due to receive a stem cell transplant. Each CDR3 is given with its conserved first and last residue. The D gene is left open where the match is weak. Clone size is given for some rows only: seen once, a few or many times, or a class if the clone is expanded.

V gene: TRBV4-2
clone size: .
J gene: TRBJ2-1
D gene: TRBD2
CDR3 protein: CASSQRGAGEDNEQFF
CDR3 DNA: TGTGCCAGCAGCCAGCGGGGGGCTGGGGAGGACAATGAGCAGTTCTTC

V gene: TRBV28
clone size: many
J gene: TRBJ1-4
D gene: .
CDR3 protein: CASSFKRDIPNEKLFF
CDR3 DNA: TGTGCCAGCAGTTTTAAGAGGGACATACCTAATGAAAAACTGTTTTTT

V gene: TRBV18
clone size: few
J gene: TRBJ2-7
D gene: TRBD2
CDR3 protein: CASSRGTSGGPSSYEQYF
CDR3 DNA: TGTGCCAGCTCACGTGGGACTAGCGGGGGACCCAGCTCCTACGAGCAGTACTTC

V gene: TRBV6-5
clone size: many
J gene: TRBJ2-4
D gene: .
CDR3 protein: CASSYTRGAKNIQYF
CDR3 DNA: TGTGCCAGCAGTTACACACGGGGAGCCAAAAACATTCAGTACTTC

V gene: TRBV5-1
clone size: many
J gene: TRBJ1-1
D gene: TRBD1
CDR3 protein: CASSKGQGPLMNTEAFF
CDR3 DNA: TGCGCCAGCAGCAAGGGACAGGGCCCTCTGATGAACACTGAAGCTTTCTTT

V gene: TRBV12-3/TRBV12-4
clone size: .
J gene: TRBJ1-2
D gene: .
CDR3 protein: CASSLTGGDNYGYTF
CDR3 DNA: TGTGCCAGCAGTTTAACGGGGGGCGATAACTATGGCTACACCTTC

V gene: TRBV14
clone size: .
J gene: TRBJ2-5
D gene: .
CDR3 protein: CASSQDGVRTQYF
CDR3 DNA: TGTGCCAGCAGCCAAGATGGCGTGAGGACCCAGTACTTC

V gene: TRBV10-3
clone size: many
J gene: TRBJ1-1
D gene: .
CDR3 protein: CAISESSPGMGTEAFF
CDR3 DNA: TGTGCCATCAGTGAGTCATCCCCGGGGATGGGCACTGAAGCTTTCTTT

V gene: TRBV7-9
clone size: many
J gene: TRBJ2-3
D gene: .
CDR3 protein: CASSPRLSTDTQYF
CDR3 DNA: TGTGCCAGCAGCCCCAGGTTGAGCACAGATACGCAGTATTTT

V gene: TRBV3-1
clone size: .
J gene: TRBJ2-1
D gene: .
CDR3 protein: CASSQDSGFYNEQFF
CDR3 DNA: TGTGCCAGCAGCCAAGATTCCGGTTTCTACAATGAGCAGTTCTTC

V gene: TRBV3-1
clone size: many
J gene: TRBJ2-2
D gene: TRBD2
CDR3 protein: CASSPRLALTGELFF
CDR3 DNA: TGTGCCAGCAGTCCTCGACTAGCGCTAACCGGGGAGCTGTTTTTT

V gene: TRBV13
clone size: many
J gene: TRBJ2-7
D gene: .
CDR3 protein: CASSFKEGEQYF
CDR3 DNA: TGTGCCAGCAGCTTTAAAGAGGGGGAGCAGTACTTC

V gene: TRBV12-3/TRBV12-4
clone size: many
J gene: TRBJ2-1
D gene: .
CDR3 protein: CASSSTTREDEQFF
CDR3 DNA: TGTGCCAGCAGTTCGACTACCCGAGAGGATGAGCAGTTCTTC

V gene: TRBV12-3/TRBV12-4
clone size: many
J gene: TRBJ1-1
D gene: .
CDR3 protein: CASSYRVTEAFF
CDR3 DNA: TGTGCCAGCAGTTACAGGGTCACTGAAGCTTTCTTT

V gene: TRBV15
clone size: .
J gene: TRBJ2-3
D gene: TRBD1
CDR3 protein: CATSRNRGAAGWSTDTQYF
CDR3 DNA: TGTGCCACCAGCAGAAACAGGGGGGCGGCAGGATGGAGCACAGATACGCAGTATTTT

V gene: TRBV29-1
clone size: many
J gene: TRBJ2-3
D gene: TRBD2
CDR3 protein: CSVDGTSGTDTQYF
CDR3 DNA: TGCAGCGTTGATGGGACTAGCGGGACAGATACGCAGTATTTT

V gene: TRBV20-1
clone size: many
J gene: TRBJ1-3
D gene: .
CDR3 protein: CSARVEGIGNTIYF
CDR3 DNA: TGCAGTGCTAGAGTCGAGGGTATCGGAAACACCATATATTTT

V gene: TRBV5-1
clone size: many
J gene: TRBJ2-1
D gene: .
CDR3 protein: CASSLGWGGHNEQFF
CDR3 DNA: TGCGCCAGCAGCTTGGGGTGGGGGGGCCACAATGAGCAGTTCTTC

V gene: TRBV28
clone size: .
J gene: TRBJ2-4
D gene: TRBD1
CDR3 protein: CASSFTQGVTKNIQYF
CDR3 DNA: TGTGCCAGCAGTTTCACCCAGGGGGTGACCAAAAACATTCAGTACTTC

V gene: TRBV7-3
clone size: .
J gene: TRBJ2-1
D gene: .
CDR3 protein: CASSLPSWGAGEQFF
CDR3 DNA: TGTGCCAGCAGCCTCCCTAGCTGGGGGGCCGGAGAGCAGTTCTTC

V gene: TRBV7-9
clone size: .
J gene: TRBJ2-7
D gene: .
CDR3 protein: CASSHISYEQYF
CDR3 DNA: TGTGCCAGCAGCCACATCTCTTACGAGCAGTACTTC

V gene: TRBV11-3
clone size: few
J gene: TRBJ2-5
D gene: TRBD2
CDR3 protein: CASTPGGAQETQYF
CDR3 DNA: TGTGCCAGCACTCCCGGGGGGGCCCAAGAGACCCAGTACTTC

V gene: TRBV5-1
clone size: many
J gene: TRBJ2-1
D gene: .
CDR3 protein: CASSYRDSGEQFF
CDR3 DNA: TGCGCCAGCAGCTACAGGGATTCCGGTGAGCAGTTCTTC

V gene: TRBV12-3/TRBV12-4
clone size: few
J gene: TRBJ2-5
D gene: TRBD2
CDR3 protein: CASSFGTSAETQYF
CDR3 DNA: TGTGCCAGCAGTTTCGGGACTAGCGCGGAGACCCAGTACTTC

V gene: TRBV29-1
clone size: many
J gene: TRBJ2-1
D gene: TRBD2
CDR3 protein: CSILGLAAPEQFF
CDR3 DNA: TGCAGCATCTTAGGACTAGCGGCTCCTGAGCAGTTCTTC

V gene: TRBV28
clone size: .
J gene: TRBJ2-1
D gene: TRBD2
CDR3 protein: CASSSPTSGNSYNEQFF
CDR3 DNA: TGTGCCAGCAGTTCACCGACTAGCGGGAACTCCTACAATGAGCAGTTCTTC

V gene: TRBV20-1
clone size: many
J gene: TRBJ2-3
D gene: .
CDR3 protein: CSARVPPDTQYF
CDR3 DNA: TGCAGTGCTAGAGTTCCTCCAGATACGCAGTATTTT

V gene: TRBV6-5
clone size: many
J gene: TRBJ2-7
D gene: .
CDR3 protein: CASSYSTDSYEQYF
CDR3 DNA: TGTGCCAGCAGTTACTCGACAGACTCCTACGAGCAGTACTTC

V gene: TRBV30
clone size: few
J gene: TRBJ2-6
D gene: TRBD1
CDR3 protein: CAWSQGQGSNVLTF
CDR3 DNA: TGTGCCTGGAGTCAGGGACAGGGGTCCAACGTCCTGACTTTC

V gene: TRBV9
clone size: many
J gene: TRBJ2-5
D gene: TRBD2
CDR3 protein: CASSGLERGGQETQYF
CDR3 DNA: TGTGCCAGCAGCGGCCTGGAGCGGGGGGGGCAAGAGACCCAGTACTTC

V gene: TRBV28
clone size: few
J gene: TRBJ1-2
D gene: .
CDR3 protein: CASSLLDLNYGYTF
CDR3 DNA: TGTGCCAGCAGTTTATTGGACCTTAACTATGGCTACACCTTC

V gene: TRBV25-1
clone size: many
J gene: TRBJ1-1
D gene: .
CDR3 protein: CASSDRLLNTEAFF
CDR3 DNA: TGTGCCAGCAGTGATCGGCTCCTGAACACTGAAGCTTTCTTT

V gene: TRBV28
clone size: many
J gene: TRBJ1-6
D gene: TRBD1
CDR3 protein: CASRTGSTYEDNSPLHF
CDR3 DNA: TGTGCCAGCAGGACAGGGTCAACGTATGAGGATAATTCACCCCTCCACTTT

V gene: TRBV29-1
clone size: .
J gene: TRBJ2-7
D gene: TRBD1
CDR3 protein: CSVEEDRASYEQYF
CDR3 DNA: TGCAGCGTTGAAGAAGACAGGGCCTCCTACGAGCAGTACTTC

V gene: TRBV29-1
clone size: many
J gene: TRBJ2-7
D gene: TRBD1
CDR3 protein: CSVRGTGGSYEQYF
CDR3 DNA: TGCAGCGTCCGCGGGACAGGGGGCTCCTACGAGCAGTACTTC

V gene: TRBV13
clone size: many
J gene: TRBJ1-4
D gene: .
CDR3 protein: CASRPKEKLFF
CDR3 DNA: TGTGCCAGCAGACCTAAAGAAAAACTGTTTTTT

V gene: TRBV28
clone size: many
J gene: TRBJ2-7
D gene: .
CDR3 protein: CASSRRDYEQYF
CDR3 DNA: TGTGCCAGCAGTCGTCGGGACTACGAGCAGTACTTC

V gene: TRBV9
clone size: few
J gene: TRBJ2-3
D gene: TRBD2
CDR3 protein: CASSVGGLAFASTDTQYF
CDR3 DNA: TGTGCCAGCAGCGTAGGAGGACTAGCGTTTGCTAGCACAGATACGCAGTATTTT

V gene: TRBV7-9
clone size: many
J gene: TRBJ2-1
D gene: TRBD2
CDR3 protein: CASSPSSGNYNEQFF
CDR3 DNA: TGTGCCAGCAGCCCGAGTAGCGGGAACTACAATGAGCAGTTCTTC

V gene: TRBV28
clone size: few
J gene: TRBJ1-2
D gene: .
CDR3 protein: CASSRTTNYGYTF
CDR3 DNA: TGTGCCAGCAGTCGGACTACTAACTATGGCTACACCTTC

V gene: TRBV7-9
clone size: many
J gene: TRBJ2-1
D gene: TRBD1
CDR3 protein: CASSFSDRYNEQFF
CDR3 DNA: TGTGCCAGCAGCTTCTCGGACAGGTACAATGAGCAGTTCTTC

V gene: TRBV5-1
clone size: many
J gene: TRBJ1-2
D gene: TRBD1
CDR3 protein: CASSYSPGTGLGYGYTF
CDR3 DNA: TGCGCCAGCAGCTACAGTCCCGGGACAGGGTTAGGCTATGGCTACACCTTC

V gene: TRBV4-2
clone size: many
J gene: TRBJ2-4
D gene: .
CDR3 protein: CASSQDQVLKNIQYF
CDR3 DNA: TGTGCCAGCAGCCAAGACCAGGTCCTCAAAAACATTCAGTACTTC

V gene: TRBV9
clone size: many
J gene: TRBJ1-5
D gene: .
CDR3 protein: CASSLHDSNQPQHF
CDR3 DNA: TGTGCCAGCAGCCTACACGATAGCAATCAGCCCCAGCATTTT

V gene: TRBV3-1
clone size: many
J gene: TRBJ2-7
D gene: .
CDR3 protein: CASSHGFREQYF
CDR3 DNA: TGTGCCAGCAGCCACGGGTTTAGGGAGCAGTACTTC

V gene: TRBV12-3/TRBV12-4
clone size: many
J gene: TRBJ1-5
D gene: .
CDR3 protein: CASSSGTSNQPQHF
CDR3 DNA: TGTGCCAGCAGTTCCGGGACAAGCAATCAGCCCCAGCATTTT

V gene: TRBV5-6
clone size: few
J gene: TRBJ2-7
D gene: .
CDR3 protein: CASSRLAGRHEQYF
CDR3 DNA: TGTGCCAGCAGCCGTCTTGCAGGGAGGCACGAGCAGTACTTC

V gene: TRBV3-1
clone size: many
J gene: TRBJ1-3
D gene: .
CDR3 protein: CASSQGGSGNTIYF
CDR3 DNA: TGTGCCAGCAGCCAAGGGGGATCTGGAAACACCATATATTTT